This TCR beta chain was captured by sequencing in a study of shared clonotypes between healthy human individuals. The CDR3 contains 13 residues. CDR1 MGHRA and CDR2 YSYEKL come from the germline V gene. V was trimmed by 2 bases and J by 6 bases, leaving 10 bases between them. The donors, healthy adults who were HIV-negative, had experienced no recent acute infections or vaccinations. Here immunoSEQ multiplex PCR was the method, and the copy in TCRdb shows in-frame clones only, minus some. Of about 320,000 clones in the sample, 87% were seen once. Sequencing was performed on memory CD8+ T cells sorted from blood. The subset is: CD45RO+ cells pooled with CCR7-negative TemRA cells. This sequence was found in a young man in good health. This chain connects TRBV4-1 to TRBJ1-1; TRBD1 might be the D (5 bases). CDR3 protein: CASSQLGGPEAFF. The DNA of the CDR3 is TGCGCCAGCAGCCAACTGGGGGGTCCTGAAGCTTTCTTT.